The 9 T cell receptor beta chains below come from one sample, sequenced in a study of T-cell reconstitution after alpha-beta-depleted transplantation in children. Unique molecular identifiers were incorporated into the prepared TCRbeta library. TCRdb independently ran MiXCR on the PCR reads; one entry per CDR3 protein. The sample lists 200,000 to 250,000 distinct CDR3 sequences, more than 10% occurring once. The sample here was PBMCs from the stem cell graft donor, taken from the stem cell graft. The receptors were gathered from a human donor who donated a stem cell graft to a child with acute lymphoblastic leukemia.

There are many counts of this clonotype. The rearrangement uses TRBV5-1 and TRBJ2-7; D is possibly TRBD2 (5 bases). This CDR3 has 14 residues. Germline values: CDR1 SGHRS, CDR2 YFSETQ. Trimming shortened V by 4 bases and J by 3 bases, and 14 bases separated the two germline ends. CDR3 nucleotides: TGCGCCAGCAGCCTGAAAGACCGGGACTACGAGCAGTACTTC. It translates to CASSLKDRDYEQYF.

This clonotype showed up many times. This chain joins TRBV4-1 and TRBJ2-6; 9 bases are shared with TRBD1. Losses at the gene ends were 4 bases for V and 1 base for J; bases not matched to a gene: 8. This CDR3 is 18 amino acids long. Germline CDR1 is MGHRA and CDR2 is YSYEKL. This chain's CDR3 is CASSLPRTGVSGANVLTF. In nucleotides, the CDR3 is TGCGCCAGCAGCCTGCCCCGGACAGGGGTATCTGGGGCCAACGTCCTGACTTTC.

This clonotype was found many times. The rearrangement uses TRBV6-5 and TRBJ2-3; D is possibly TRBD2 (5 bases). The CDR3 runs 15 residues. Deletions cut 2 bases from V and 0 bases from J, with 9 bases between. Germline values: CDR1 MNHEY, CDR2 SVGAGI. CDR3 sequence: CASSYSGPSTDTQYF. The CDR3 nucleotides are TGTGCCAGCAGTTACAGCGGACCTAGCACAGATACGCAGTATTTT.

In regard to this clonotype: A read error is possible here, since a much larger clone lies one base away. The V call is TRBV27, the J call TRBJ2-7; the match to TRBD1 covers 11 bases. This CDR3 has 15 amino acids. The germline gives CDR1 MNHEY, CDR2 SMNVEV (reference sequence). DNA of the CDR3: TGTTCCAGCAGTATCGGGACAGGGGGGTCCTACGAGCAGTACTTC. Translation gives CSSSIGTGGSYEQYF.

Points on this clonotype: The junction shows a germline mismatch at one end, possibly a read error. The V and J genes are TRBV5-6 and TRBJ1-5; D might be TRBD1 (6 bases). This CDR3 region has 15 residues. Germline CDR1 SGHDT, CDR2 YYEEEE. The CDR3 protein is CASSFRAGANQPQHF. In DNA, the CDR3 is TGTGCCAGCAGCTTCAGGGCAGGGGCAAATCAGCCCCAGCATTTC.

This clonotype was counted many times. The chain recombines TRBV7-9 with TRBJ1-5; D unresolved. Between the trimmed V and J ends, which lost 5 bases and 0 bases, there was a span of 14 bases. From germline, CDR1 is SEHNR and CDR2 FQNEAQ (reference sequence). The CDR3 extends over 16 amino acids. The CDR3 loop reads CASSTGRGSSNQPQHF. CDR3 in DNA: TGTGCCAGCAGCACGGGCCGGGGATCTAGCAATCAGCCCCAGCATTTT. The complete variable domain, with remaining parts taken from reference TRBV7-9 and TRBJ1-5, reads DTGVSQNPRHKITKRGQNVTFRCDPISEHNRLYWYRQTLGQGPEFLTYFQNEAQLEKSRLLSDRFSAERPKGSFSTLEIQRTEQGDSAMYLCASSTGRGSSNQPQHFGDGTRLSIL.

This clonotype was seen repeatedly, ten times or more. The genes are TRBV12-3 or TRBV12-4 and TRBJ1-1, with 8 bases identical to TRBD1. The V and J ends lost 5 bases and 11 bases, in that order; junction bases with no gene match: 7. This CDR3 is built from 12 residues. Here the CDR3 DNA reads TGTGCCAGCAGTCTTCAGGGGGCGCTGGCTTTCTTT. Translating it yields CASSLQGALAFF.

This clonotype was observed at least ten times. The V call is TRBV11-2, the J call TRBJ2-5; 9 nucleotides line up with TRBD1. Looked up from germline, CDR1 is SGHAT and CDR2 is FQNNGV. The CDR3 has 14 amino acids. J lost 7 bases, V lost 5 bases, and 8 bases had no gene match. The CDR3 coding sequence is TGTGCCAGCAGCCTCGGACAGGGGCCATGGACCCAGTACTTC. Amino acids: CASSLGQGPWTQYF.

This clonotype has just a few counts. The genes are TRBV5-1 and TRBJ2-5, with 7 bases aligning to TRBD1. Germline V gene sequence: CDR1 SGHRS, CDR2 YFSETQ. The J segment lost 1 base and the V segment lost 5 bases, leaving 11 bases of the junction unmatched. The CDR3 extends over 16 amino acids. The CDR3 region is CASSPETDRRQETQYF. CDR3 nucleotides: TGCGCCAGCAGTCCGGAAACGGACAGGCGCCAAGAGACCCAGTACTTC.